The rows below give T cell receptor beta chains drawn from one sample of a study of T cell repertoires in cytomegalovirus infection. TCRdb itself ran the reads through MiXCR, one entry per CDR3 protein. Seen here are approximately 500,000 distinct CDR3 sequences, around 27% observed once, and the top ten hold roughly 13%. Sequenced: PBMCs. The receptor set was obtained from a human donor in good health (CMV status not recorded). Some clones in this sample may be carry-over from other donors' samples. Each CDR3 is given with its conserved first and last residue. Fields, in order: V gene, D gene, clone size, J gene, CDR3 protein, CDR3 DNA. D genes are given only for firm matches. Rows may omit the clone size; those that give it use once, few, many or a size class.

TRBV6-2/TRBV6-3	-	few	TRBJ2-1	CASTFPDSEQFF	TGTGCCAGCACATTTCCGGACAGTGAGCAGTTCTTC
TRBV7-2	TRBD1	-	TRBJ2-2	CASSLTGARNTGELFF	TGTGCCAGCAGTCTGACAGGGGCGCGAAACACCGGGGAGCTGTTTTTT
TRBV7-9	TRBD1	-	TRBJ2-1	CASRTTGTGGARDEQFF	TGTGCCAGCAGAACAACCGGGACAGGGGGCGCCCGCGATGAGCAGTTCTTC
TRBV7-9	-	-	TRBJ1-2	CASSLGTAPNYGYTF	TGTGCCAGCAGCTTAGGGACAGCACCTAACTATGGCTACACCTTC
TRBV27	-	-	TRBJ2-1	CASSFGETNEQFF	TGTGCCAGCAGTTTCGGAGAGACCAATGAGCAGTTCTTC
TRBV7-2	-	many	TRBJ1-2	CASSARRGGGYTF	TGTGCCAGCAGCGCCAGGCGGGGGGGAGGCTACACCTTC
TRBV2	-	-	TRBJ2-3	CASGEVPDTQYF	TGTGCCAGCGGCGAGGTCCCAGATACGCAGTATTTT
TRBV7-2	-	-	TRBJ2-2	CASSWTARRGGELFF	TGTGCCAGCAGCTGGACAGCCCGAAGGGGCGGGGAGCTGTTTTTT
TRBV4-1	-	-	TRBJ2-1	CASSQEGSSGRDEQFF	TGCGCCAGCAGCCAAGAAGGGTCCAGCGGGCGGGATGAGCAGTTCTTC
TRBV4-3	-	few	TRBJ1-5	CASSQEYKGYQPQHF	TGCGCCAGCAGCCAAGAGTATAAGGGGTATCAGCCCCAGCATTTT
TRBV15	-	-	TRBJ1-3	CATSEGTLPSGNTIYF	TGTGCCACCAGCGAAGGGACGTTGCCCTCTGGAAACACCATATATTTT
TRBV7-2	TRBD1	many	TRBJ1-1	CASSLDRGGNDEAFF	TGTGCCAGCAGCTTGGACAGGGGAGGGAATGATGAAGCTTTCTTT
TRBV15	-	-	TRBJ2-7	CATSPRDGAYEQYF	TGTGCCACCAGCCCACGGGACGGTGCCTACGAGCAGTACTTC
TRBV7-2	-	many	TRBJ2-2	CASSFGHFGELFF	TGTGCCAGCAGCTTCGGACACTTCGGGGAGCTGTTTTTT
TRBV5-1	-	-	TRBJ2-7	CASSLPGYSYEQYF	TGCGCCAGCAGCTTGCCGGGTTACTCCTACGAGCAGTACTTC
TRBV20-1	TRBD2	-	TRBJ2-7	CSARDRSQSVAGGTYEQYF	TGCAGTGCTAGAGATCGGTCCCAGTCGGTCGCGGGAGGGACCTACGAGCAGTACTTC
TRBV24-1	TRBD2	-	TRBJ2-2	CATTSGANTGELFF	TGTGCCACAACTAGCGGGGCGAACACCGGGGAGCTGTTTTTT
TRBV7-2	TRBD1	many	TRBJ1-2	CASSLGQVGYGYTF	TGTGCCAGCAGCTTGGGACAGGTGGGCTATGGCTACACCTTC
TRBV7-2	-	few	TRBJ2-2	CASSLAHWNTGELFF	TGTGCCAGCAGCTTAGCACACTGGAACACCGGGGAGCTGTTTTTT
TRBV11-3	TRBD1	few	TRBJ2-1	CASSLVGQGGNDEQFF	TGTGCCAGCAGCTTAGTTGGACAGGGGGGGAACGATGAGCAGTTCTTC
TRBV7-9	-	-	TRBJ2-1	CASSIPPPDQGSNEQFF	TGTGCCAGCAGCATACCACCCCCGGACCAGGGTTCCAATGAGCAGTTCTTC
TRBV11-2	-	-	TRBJ2-2	CASSTPFHGELFF	TGTGCCAGCTCCACCCCATTTCACGGGGAGCTGTTTTTT
TRBV7-3	TRBD2	-	TRBJ2-7	CASSLPPSREGTYEQYF	TGTGCCAGCAGCTTGCCCCCGTCCCGGGAGGGAACGTACGAGCAGTACTTC
TRBV7-8	TRBD2	few	TRBJ2-5	CASSSGLAYPKGETQYF	TGTGCCAGCAGCTCGGGACTAGCGTACCCGAAGGGAGAGACCCAGTACTTC
TRBV20-1	TRBD2	-	TRBJ2-5	CSARELAGGKETQYF	TGCAGTGCTAGAGAACTAGCGGGAGGGAAAGAGACCCAGTACTTC
TRBV11-3	-	many	TRBJ2-1	CASSLGGSAYNEQFF	TGTGCCAGCAGCCTCGGGGGTAGCGCATACAATGAGCAGTTCTTC
TRBV7-8	TRBD1	many	TRBJ1-1	CASSTDRGRPLFGEAFF	TGTGCCAGCAGCACCGACAGGGGCCGTCCGCTTTTCGGGGAAGCTTTCTTT
TRBV18	-	many	TRBJ2-2	CASSPRGQNTGELFF	TGTGCCAGCTCACCTAGGGGACAGAACACCGGGGAGCTGTTTTTT
TRBV19	-	-	TRBJ1-1	CASSTQVNTEAFF	TGTGCCAGTAGTACACAGGTCAACACTGAAGCTTTCTTT
TRBV3-1	TRBD2	-	TRBJ2-7	CASSHATSGRAYEQYF	TGTGCCAGCAGCCATGCGACTAGCGGGAGGGCTTACGAGCAGTACTTC